The 29 T cell receptor beta chains presented below share a single source sample, sequenced in a study of control samples from healthy donors and cancer patients. Repertoires were generated with immunoSEQ multiplex PCR, while TCRdb's copy carries only in-frame clones and drops some. This table holds about 57,000 clones, 91% found once. Specimen: PBMCs. These receptors came from a man aged 25 to 40 with colorectal cancer.

V usage is TRBV5-6 and J usage is TRBJ2-1; unclear D gene. With 0 bases removed from V and 4 bases from J, the gap between germline ends came to 5 bases. CDR1 and CDR2 (germline): SGHDT, YYEEEE. This CDR3 has 13 amino acids. The DNA for the CDR3 is TGTGCCAGCAGCTTGGGGCCATACAATGAGCAGTTCTTC. This gives the protein CASSLGPYNEQFF.

J is TRBJ2-2 and V is TRBV7-6; D ambiguous. The CDR3 covers 14 residues. CDR1 SGHVS and CDR2 FNYEAQ come from the germline V gene. V shed 5 bases and J shed 6 bases, with 13 bases lying between them. The CDR3 nucleotides read TGTGCCAGCAGCCCTCCTTTATGGCCCGGGGAGCTGTTTTTT. This sequence encodes CASSPPLWPGELFF.

The J gene is TRBJ1-2, the V gene TRBV27; 7 nucleotides match TRBD1. This CDR3 comprises 14 residues. V was clipped by 6 bases and J by 0 bases; unmatched bases: 4. Looked up from germline, CDR1 is MNHEY and CDR2 is SMNVEV (reference sequence). The CDR3, as DNA: TGTGCCAGCAGGCGGACAGGAGCTAACTATGGCTACACCTTC. Protein product: CASRRTGANYGYTF.

J is TRBJ2-4 and V is TRBV18, with 7 nucleotides matching TRBD1. J gave up 0 bases and V 4 bases, and 6 bases lay outside the gene matches. The CDR3 has 16 residues. Germline V lookup: CDR1 KGHSH, CDR2 LQKENI. CDR3 bases: TGTGCCAGCTCACATGACAGGGATCTAGCCAAAAACATTCAGTACTTC. Protein sequence: CASSHDRDLAKNIQYF.

This clone was observed a single time. The rearrangement joins TRBV7-8 to TRBJ2-1; D is unresolved. CDR1 is SGHVS, CDR2 FQNEAQ, per germline. The V end lost 3 bases, the J end lost 5 bases, and 14 bases lay between the germline ends. CDR3 length equals 15 residues. In DNA, the CDR3 is TGTGCCAGCAGCTTTATCGCGCTAAGCGACAATGAGCAGTTCTTC. Translating it yields CASSFIALSDNEQFF.

The chain recombines TRBV14 with TRBJ2-3; 8 bases are a match to TRBD2. Germline values: CDR1 SGHDN, CDR2 FVKESK. The CDR3 has 15 amino acids. J was trimmed by 0 bases and V by 4 bases; bases with no gene match: 3. The CDR3 reads CASSPLAGSTDTQYF. Here the CDR3 DNA reads TGTGCCAGCAGCCCCTTAGCGGGGAGCACAGATACGCAGTATTTT.

The chain joins TRBV5-6 to TRBJ1-2, with D unclear. CDR3 length: 16 amino acids. Trimming removed 3 bases at V and 5 bases at J, with 20 bases between. Germline V gene data show CDR1 as SGHDT and CDR2 as YYEEEE. The CDR3 here is CASSSTPRTVEYGYTF. For the CDR3, the DNA is TGTGCCAGCAGCTCAACCCCTAGGACGGTAGAATATGGCTACACCTTC. Full variable domain (rest looked up from reference TRBV5-6 and TRBJ1-2): DAGVTQSPTHLIKTRGQQVTLRCSPKSGHDTVSWYQQALGQGPQFIFQYYEEEERQRGNFPDRFSGHQFPNYSSELNVNALLLGDSALYLCASSSTPRTVEYGYTFGSGTRLTVV.

This chain links TRBV6-6 with TRBJ1-1; TRBD1 matches 9 bases. This CDR3 is 18 amino acids long. Germline CDR1 and CDR2: MNHNY and SVGAGI (reference sequence). V shed 5 bases, J shed 1 base, and the junction held 14 bases outside the gene matches. CDR3 bases: TGTGCCAGCAGTCCGGGACAGGGTTTATCGGTCACGAACACTGAAGCTTTCTTT. Translation gives CASSPGQGLSVTNTEAFF.

The rearrangement links TRBV19 to TRBJ2-3; D not certain. V was clipped by 1 base and J by 0 bases, with 8 bases between them. The germline V gene encodes CDR1 LNHDA and CDR2 SQIVND (reference sequence). The CDR3 length is 15 residues. This CDR3 is CASSIAGPSTDTQYF. The CDR3 bases are TGTGCCAGTAGTATAGCTGGTCCTAGCACAGATACGCAGTATTTT.

The chain is built from TRBV11-3 and TRBJ2-1, with 8 positions matching TRBD1. The CDR3 extends over 15 amino acids. The V gene end was trimmed by 4 bases and the J gene end by 4 bases; junction bases not matched to a gene: 6. Germline V CDR1 and CDR2: SGHNT, YENEEA. The CDR3 DNA follows: TGTGCCAGCAGCTCGCAGGGGGCCGGTTACAATGAGCAGTTCTTC. It encodes CASSSQGAGYNEQFF.

The gene calls are TRBV5-1 and TRBJ2-6; 9 bases map to TRBD1. V was pared by 4 bases and J by 2 bases, with 19 bases of the junction left unmatched. The V gene's germline CDR1 is SGHRS and CDR2 YFSETQ. This CDR3 is 21 amino acids long. DNA for the CDR3: TGCGCCAGCAGCCCACAATCCGGGACAGGGAGAAGTCTCCCTGGGGCCAACGTCCTGACTTTC. Its protein is CASSPQSGTGRSLPGANVLTF.

V and J are TRBV2 and TRBJ2-4; maybe TRBD2 (6 bases). Trimming took off 4 bases at V and 5 bases at J, with 18 bases between the two ends. The germline V gene has CDR1 SNHLY and CDR2 FYNNEI. The CDR3 totals 16 residues. This CDR3 reads CASSVLAVRTENIQYF. CDR3 sequence (DNA): TGTGCCAGCAGTGTATTAGCGGTGAGGACGGAAAACATTCAGTACTTC. The entire variable domain, with the rest obtained from reference TRBV2 and TRBJ2-4, is as follows: EPEVTQTPSHQVTQMGQEVILRCVPISNHLYFYWYRQILGQKVEFLVSFYNNEISEKSEIFDDQFSVERPDGSNFTLKIRSTKLEDSAMYFCASSVLAVRTENIQYFGAGTRLSVL.

This chain joins TRBV6-5 and TRBJ1-2, with 9 nucleotides matching TRBD1. The junction had 8 bases not matched to a gene; V was cut back by 6 bases and J by 6 bases. In germline, CDR1 is MNHEY, CDR2 SVGAGI. The CDR3 runs 14 residues. DNA for the CDR3: TGTGCCAGCAGCCTACAGGGGGCTAGGGATGGCTACACCTTC. Translated, it gives CASSLQGARDGYTF.

This sequence joins TRBV5-1 and TRBJ2-5; 8 bases are shared with TRBD1. Germline V gene lookup returns CDR1 SGHRS and CDR2 YFSETQ. The CDR3 totals 16 residues. V shed 4 bases, J shed 0 bases, and the junction held 8 bases outside the gene matches. The CDR3 region has the DNA TGCGCCAGCAGCGGGGGGACAGGCGGTTACCAAGAGACCCAGTACTTC. The encoded protein is CASSGGTGGYQETQYF.

The V call is TRBV12-3 or TRBV12-4, the J call TRBJ1-1, with 7 bases aligning to TRBD1. V lost 4 bases, J lost 5 bases, and 4 bases stayed unmatched. The CDR3 has 13 residues. CDR3 bases: TGTGCCAGCAGTTCCACAGGGGTGACTGAAGCTTTCTTT. Its translation is CASSSTGVTEAFF.

This chain uses TRBV19 with TRBJ1-2; weak D call: TRBD1 (5 bases). Germline V gives CDR1 LNHDA, CDR2 SQIVND (reference sequence). Deletions cut 1 base from V and 10 bases from J, with 13 bases between. The CDR3 length is 13 residues. CDR3 protein: CASSIVPGDLYTF. Written as DNA, the CDR3 is TGTGCCAGTAGTATAGTTCCCGGGGACCTCTACACCTTC.

As to this clone: The same CDR3 also results from other DNA sequences found in this sample. The V and J genes are TRBV5-1 and TRBJ1-1, with D tentatively TRBD1 (5 bases). Deletions cut 3 bases from V and 1 base from J, with 7 bases between. This CDR3 has 13 amino acids. Germline-derived CDR1 and CDR2 are SGHRS and YFSETQ. The CDR3 is CASSSGPNTEAFF. As DNA, the CDR3 is TGCGCCAGCAGCTCGGGACCGAACACTGAAGCTTTCTTT.

The gene calls are TRBV5-1 and TRBJ2-5; perhaps D is TRBD1 or TRBD2 (5 bases each). V was shortened by 0 bases and J by 2 bases, with 11 bases between the two germline ends. The CDR3 covers 15 residues. The germline V gene has CDR1 SGHRS and CDR2 YFSETQ. The CDR3 here is CASSLAWGKQETQYF. CDR3 sequence (DNA): TGCGCCAGCAGCTTGGCCTGGGGGAAGCAAGAGACCCAGTACTTC. Full variable domain (remainder filled in from reference TRBV5-1 and TRBJ2-5): KAGVTQTPRYLIKTRGQQVTLSCSPISGHRSVSWYQQTPGQGLQFLFEYFSETQRNKGNFPGRFSGRQFSNSRSEMNVSTLELGDSALYLCASSLAWGKQETQYFGPGTRLLVL.

The rearrangement links TRBV4-1 to TRBJ2-7; weak D call: TRBD2 (6 bases). The length of the CDR3 is 14 residues. The V end lost 1 base, the J end lost 4 bases, and 11 bases lay between the germline ends. From germline, CDR1 is MGHRA and CDR2 YSYEKL. The CDR3 loop reads CASSQVPGRYEQYF. CDR3 nucleotides: TGCGCCAGCAGCCAAGTGCCAGGGAGGTACGAGCAGTACTTC.

The chain uses TRBV5-8 and TRBJ2-7; D is perhaps TRBD1 or TRBD2 (5 bases each). The V gene's germline CDR1 is SGHTS and CDR2 YDEGEE. The V end was cut by 4 bases, the J end by 6 bases, with 23 bases between. CDR3 size: 16 residues. The chain's CDR3 is CASSPNRGRSPREQYV. CDR3 nucleotides: TGTGCCAGCAGCCCCAATAGGGGACGGAGCCCCCGCGAGCAGTACGTC.

The J gene is TRBJ2-2, the V gene TRBV3-1 (or the pseudogene TRBV3-2); D is possibly TRBD2 (7 bases). V dropped 0 bases and J dropped 0 bases, with 23 bases sitting between them. The CDR3 totals 21 residues. CDR1 LGHDT and CDR2 YNNKEL come from the germline V gene (reference sequence). CDR3 residues: CASSQESLWGGAQTNTGELFF. The DNA of the CDR3 is TGTGCCAGCAGCCAAGAGTCCCTATGGGGGGGGGCTCAAACGAACACCGGGGAGCTGTTTTTT.

This clone was observed a single time. The chain has TRBV6-2 or TRBV6-3 and TRBJ1-1; TRBD1 matches at 7 bases. Germline trimming cut 4 bases from V and 1 base from J; bases unmatched to any gene: 12. This CDR3 is built from 17 residues. Germline CDR1 MNHEY, CDR2 SVGEGT. This CDR3 reads CASSSLPTGSQNTEAFF. The CDR3 region has the DNA TGTGCCAGCAGTTCCCTGCCGACAGGGTCCCAGAACACTGAAGCTTTCTTT.

This clone was picked up a small number of times. The chain is built from TRBV11-2 and TRBJ1-5; no firm D call. Trimming cost V 6 bases and J 2 bases, with 8 bases left between them. Germline lookup yields CDR1 SGHAT and CDR2 FQNNGV. The CDR3 consists of 13 residues. In DNA, the CDR3 is TGTGCCAGCAGTTCGGACGGCAATCAGCCCCAGCATTTT. Protein sequence: CASSSDGNQPQHF.

The chain joins TRBV10-3 to TRBJ2-7, with TRBD2 matching 11 bases. Germline assignment: CDR1 ENHRY and CDR2 SYGVKD. The CDR3 loop spans 14 amino acids. The CDR3 DNA follows: TGTGCCATCAGTGATGGCCTAGCGGGGGGCCTCCTCCACGTC. Translating it yields CAISDGLAGGLLHV.

V and J are TRBV9 and TRBJ2-3; no reliable D call. The CDR3 totals 14 residues. The ends were cut back, 4 bases at V and 0 bases at J, with 9 bases in the middle. Looked up from germline, CDR1 is SGDLS and CDR2 is YYNGEE. Here the CDR3 reads CASSLQASTDTQYF. The CDR3, as DNA: TGTGCCAGCAGCCTCCAGGCGAGCACAGATACGCAGTATTTT.

This chain joins TRBV3-1 (or the pseudogene TRBV3-2) and TRBJ1-2; D perhaps matches TRBD1 (5 bases). Germline V gene data show CDR1 as LGHDT and CDR2 as YNNKEL (reference sequence). Trimming left V 1 base short and J 5 bases short, with 11 bases between. The CDR3 covers 14 residues. CDR3 nucleotides: TGTGCCAGCAGCCAAGGTCCCAGGGAATATGGCTACACCTTC. Translated: CASSQGPREYGYTF.

The chain carries TRBV25-1 and TRBJ1-1, with no clear D. The germline CDR1 and CDR2 sequences are MGHDK and SYGVNS. V was pared by 1 base and J by 1 base, with 4 bases between. The CDR3 length is 13 residues. The CDR3: CASSESQNTEAFF. The CDR3 DNA reads as TGTGCCAGCAGTGAATCCCAGAACACTGAAGCTTTCTTT.

The chain carries TRBV5-1 and TRBJ1-6, with D perhaps TRBD1 (6 bases). The CDR3 is 14 residues long. CDR1 is SGHRS, CDR2 YFSETQ, per germline. V dropped 4 bases and J dropped 6 bases, with 11 bases sitting between them. The CDR3 nucleotides are TGCGCCAGCAGCGGCGGGGGGCCTAATTCACCCCTCCACTTT. This codes for CASSGGGPNSPLHF.

V and J are TRBV27 and TRBJ2-1; a possible D gene is TRBD1 (5 bases). Germline V CDR1 and CDR2: MNHEY, SMNVEV (reference sequence). CDR3 size: 19 residues. The germline V and J ends were trimmed by 6 bases and 0 bases, with 24 bases remaining between them. CDR3 DNA sequence: TGTGCCAGCAGACCTCCACTCAGGGTGGATTCCAGCTCCTACAATGAGCAGTTCTTC. Translating gives CASRPPLRVDSSSYNEQFF.